This TCR beta chain was captured by sequencing in a study of T cell responses to AZD1222 COVID-19 vaccine. Study outcomes and limitations: Rises in breadth and depth of Spike-specific TCRs came after two AZD1222 doses.

Germline V lookup: CDR1 SGHRS, CDR2 YFSETQ. This CDR3 region has 14 residues. Deletions cut 0 bases from V and 4 bases from J, with 10 bases between. The data were produced by immunoSEQ multiplex PCR, yet TCRdb's version contains in-frame clones alone and is incomplete. Of about 130,000 clones in the sample, approximately 91% were seen once. In regard to this clone: Its antigen is unknown.

The rearrangement joins TRBV5-1 to TRBJ1-1; no clear D. This sequence was found in an adult in good health. The source was peripheral blood, collected on day 0 of AZD1222 vaccination. Here the CDR3 DNA reads TGCGCCAGCAGCTTGGCAGAACCGACCACTGAAGCTTTCTTT. Translating it yields CASSLAEPTTEAFF.